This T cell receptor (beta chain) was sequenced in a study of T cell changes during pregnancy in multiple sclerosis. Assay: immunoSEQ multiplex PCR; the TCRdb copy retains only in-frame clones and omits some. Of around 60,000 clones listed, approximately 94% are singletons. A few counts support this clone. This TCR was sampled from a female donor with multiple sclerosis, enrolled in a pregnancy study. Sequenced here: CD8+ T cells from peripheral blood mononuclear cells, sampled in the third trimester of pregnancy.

CDR3 sequence: CASSSTYRGSSYEQYF. The CDR3, as DNA: TGTGCCAGCAGCTCGACTTACAGGGGGAGCTCCTACGAGCAGTACTTC. J is TRBJ2-7 and V is TRBV7-6; 8 bases map to TRBD1. From germline, CDR1 is SGHVS and CDR2 FNYEAQ. The V gene end was trimmed by 4 bases and the J gene end by 0 bases; junction bases not matched to a gene: 8. The CDR3 is 16 amino acids.